Below are 21 T cell receptor beta chains sequenced from a single sample in a study of shared clonotypes between healthy human individuals. Sequenced by immunoSEQ multiplex PCR; TCRdb stores in-frame clones only, minus some. The data show roughly 1,600,000 clones, with 98% seen just once and 0.36% held by the top ten. Sequenced input: naive CD4+ T cells sorted from blood. Subset noted: CD45RA+ positively selected. All receptors come from a man between 25 and 39 years old in good health.

The J gene is TRBJ2-7, the V gene TRBV27; 9 bases line up with TRBD2. This CDR3 contains 15 residues. V shed 2 bases, J shed 7 bases, and the junction held 9 bases outside the gene matches. CDR1 and CDR2 from the germline V gene are MNHEY and SMNVEV (reference sequence). CDR3 nucleotide sequence: TGTGCCAGCAGTTTAGAGGCGGGAGGGCCTGAAGAGCAGTACTTC. Protein product: CASSLEAGGPEEQYF.

The chain has TRBV5-8 and TRBJ2-5, with 14 bases identical to TRBD2. Trimming cost V 4 bases and J 4 bases; bases outside gene matches: 12. CDR1 and CDR2 (germline): SGHTS, YDEGEE. The CDR3 consists of 18 residues. The CDR3 bases are TGTGCCAGCAGCCAGATCCGACTAGCGGGAGGGATTGGAGAGACCCAGTACTTC. Amino acid sequence: CASSQIRLAGGIGETQYF.

The chain uses TRBV6-1 and TRBJ2-3; 12 bases align to TRBD2. Germline V gives CDR1 MNHNS, CDR2 SASEGT. This CDR3 has 16 amino acids. The V segment lost 4 bases and the J segment 7 bases; nucleotides outside the gene matches: 9. CDR3 region: CASSAKTSGSINTQYF. Written as DNA, the CDR3 is TGTGCCAGCAGTGCCAAGACTAGCGGGAGCATTAATACGCAGTATTTT.

The rearrangement links TRBV6-5 to TRBJ1-5; 7 bases fit TRBD1. Germline values: CDR1 MNHEY, CDR2 SVGAGI. Losses at the gene ends were 5 bases for V and 5 bases for J; bases not matched to a gene: 6. The CDR3 has 14 amino acids. CDR3 in DNA: TGTGCCAGCAGTACGGCGGACAGGTATCAGCCCCAGCATTTT. As protein: CASSTADRYQPQHF.

The chain is built from TRBV7-9 and TRBJ2-7, with D perhaps matching TRBD1 (6 bases). Deletions cut 3 bases from V and 4 bases from J, with 10 bases between. The length of the CDR3 is 13 residues. From germline, CDR1 is SEHNR and CDR2 FQNEAQ (reference sequence). In DNA form, the CDR3 reads TGTGCCAGCAGCTTGTACAGGGAATACGAGCAGTACTTC. This gives the protein CASSLYREYEQYF.

J is TRBJ1-1 and V is TRBV29-1; 7 bases fit TRBD1. V lost 2 bases to trimming and J lost 3 bases; unmatched junction nucleotides: 6. CDR3 length equals 14 residues. CDR1 and CDR2 from the germline V gene are SQVTM and ANQGSEA. The CDR3 DNA reads TGCAGCGTTGAAAGACAGGGATCGCACACTGAAGCTTTCTTT. Amino acids: CSVERQGSHTEAFF. The variable domain in full, with the rest retrieved from reference TRBV29-1 and TRBJ1-1, is SAVISQKPSRDICQRGTSLTIQCQVDSQVTMMFWYRQQPGQSLTLIATANQGSEATYESGFVIDKFPISRPNLTFSTLTVSNMSPEDSSIYLCSVERQGSHTEAFFGQGTRLTVV.

The chain couples TRBV11-2 to TRBJ2-7; TRBD2 matches at 13 bases. Germline trimming cut 3 bases from V and 1 base from J; bases unmatched to any gene: 3. CDR3 length: 16 amino acids. Germline V gene data show CDR1 as SGHAT and CDR2 as FQNNGV. CDR3 sequence: CASSFRLAGGSYEQYF. In DNA form, the CDR3 reads TGTGCCAGCAGCTTCCGACTAGCGGGAGGTTCCTACGAGCAGTACTTC.

V and J are TRBV7-9 and TRBJ1-1; D perhaps matches TRBD1 (5 bases). Germline V gene sequence: CDR1 SEHNR, CDR2 FQNEAQ (reference sequence). The CDR3 runs 13 residues. V was shortened by 2 bases and J by 7 bases, with 11 bases between the two germline ends. The chain's CDR3 is CASSLSSGGEAFF. The CDR3 DNA sequence: TGTGCCAGCAGCTTAAGCAGCGGGGGTGAAGCTTTCTTT. Using reference TRBV7-9 and TRBJ1-1 for the parts outside the CDR3, the full variable domain is DTGVSQNPRHKITKRGQNVTFRCDPISEHNRLYWYRQTLGQGPEFLTYFQNEAQLEKSRLLSDRFSAERPKGSFSTLEIQRTEQGDSAMYLCASSLSSGGEAFFGQGTRLTVV.

The chain couples TRBV5-1 to TRBJ2-7; D ambiguous. The CDR3 loop spans 15 amino acids. Germline lookup yields CDR1 SGHRS and CDR2 YFSETQ. Trimming left V 0 bases short and J 2 bases short, with 12 bases between. CDR3 in amino acids: CASSLEPAATYEQYF. In DNA form, the CDR3 reads TGCGCCAGCAGCTTGGAGCCGGCGGCAACCTACGAGCAGTACTTC.

This chain joins TRBV30 and TRBJ2-7, with D maybe TRBD1 (6 bases). This CDR3 contains 14 residues. CDR1 GTSNPN and CDR2 SVGIG come from the germline V gene (reference sequence). Trimming removed 0 bases at V and 0 bases at J, with 9 bases between. The CDR3 DNA sequence: TGTGCCTGGAGTGTACAGGGTGGCTCCTACGAGCAGTACTTC. Translating gives CAWSVQGGSYEQYF.

This chain uses TRBV29-1 with TRBJ2-1, with 10 bases that match TRBD2. The J segment lost 4 bases and the V segment lost 7 bases, leaving 22 bases of the junction unmatched. Germline lookup yields CDR1 SQVTM and CDR2 ANQGSEA. The CDR3 is made up of 19 amino acids. The CDR3 DNA sequence: TGCAGCGCCACCCCCGGCGCCCGACTGACTAGCGGGCGATACAATGAGCAGTTCTTC. It encodes CSATPGARLTSGRYNEQFF.

V and J are TRBV11-2 and TRBJ2-1; maybe TRBD2 (5 bases). The CDR3 spans 15 residues. The germline V gene encodes CDR1 SGHAT and CDR2 FQNNGV. V gave up 3 bases and J gave up 2 bases, with 11 bases separating them. The CDR3 nucleotides are TGTGCCAGCAGCTTCCTAGCTATTGCCTACAATGAGCAGTTCTTC. Protein sequence: CASSFLAIAYNEQFF.

V is TRBV4-1 and J is TRBJ2-7; 7 nucleotides agree with TRBD1. The J segment lost 0 bases and the V segment lost 5 bases, leaving 7 bases of the junction unmatched. This CDR3 contains 15 residues. The germline V gene encodes CDR1 MGHRA and CDR2 YSYEKL. DNA for the CDR3: TGCGCCAGCAGCGCCCCGGGACAGAGCTCCTACGAGCAGTACTTC. Translation gives CASSAPGQSSYEQYF.

V is TRBV5-6 and J is TRBJ1-5; perhaps TRBD1 as D (5 bases). Germline CDR1 SGHDT, CDR2 YYEEEE. The CDR3 has 16 residues. The V and J ends lost 4 bases and 8 bases respectively, with 22 bases between them. The DNA of the CDR3 is TGTGCCAGCAGCCGATTATTAACGGACATCGAGGAGCCCCAGCATTTT. It specifies CASSRLLTDIEEPQHF.

The V gene is TRBV19, the J gene TRBJ2-1; unclear D gene. The germline gives CDR1 LNHDA, CDR2 SQIVND (reference sequence). V was pared by 3 bases and J by 0 bases, with 21 bases between. The CDR3 covers 19 residues. CDR3 protein: CASSMVTVVVGNSYNEQFF. The CDR3 bases are TGTGCCAGTAGTATGGTGACTGTAGTAGTGGGGAACTCCTACAATGAGCAGTTCTTC.

This rearrangement joins TRBV5-1 to TRBJ1-1; D is ambiguous. CDR3 length equals 14 residues. Trimming shortened V by 2 bases and J by 0 bases, and 8 bases separated the two germline ends. Germline V gives CDR1 SGHRS, CDR2 YFSETQ. CDR3 region: CASSFIIMNTEAFF. DNA of the CDR3: TGCGCCAGCAGCTTCATAATTATGAACACTGAAGCTTTCTTT.

The chain couples TRBV7-9 to TRBJ2-1; a weak D match, TRBD2 (6 bases). The length of the CDR3 is 16 residues. Trimming cost V 1 base and J 4 bases, with 14 bases left between them. Germline V gene lookup returns CDR1 SEHNR and CDR2 FQNEAQ (reference sequence). DNA of the CDR3: TGTGCCAGCAGCTTAGTCTGGCGGGAAGGTTACAATGAGCAGTTCTTC. Protein product: CASSLVWREGYNEQFF.

The chain has TRBV5-1 and TRBJ2-5, with D perhaps assigned TRBD1 or TRBD2 (6 bases each). Germline V gene lookup returns CDR1 SGHRS and CDR2 YFSETQ. V shed 3 bases and J shed 2 bases, with 14 bases lying between them. The CDR3 has 15 residues. CDR3 DNA: TGCGCCAGCAGCTCGGGGGCTCCAGGACAAGAGACCCAGTACTTC. This translates into CASSSGAPGQETQYF.

This chain joins TRBV9 and TRBJ1-3; 8 bases fit TRBD1. The CDR3 spans 16 residues. Germline CDR1 reads SGDLS; CDR2 reads YYNGEE. J lost 0 bases, V lost 7 bases, and 9 bases had no gene match. DNA of the CDR3: TGTGCCAGCCGCCCAGGGGGCAAAAACTCTGGAAACACCATATATTTT. Its translation is CASRPGGKNSGNTIYF.

Turning to this clone: Other DNA sequences of this sample code for an identical CDR3. CDR3 amino acids: CASSPRLNTEAFF. The CDR3 DNA is TGTGCCAGCAGCCCTCGACTGAACACTGAAGCTTTCTTT. The chain links TRBV5-5 to TRBJ1-1; D not certain. The CDR3 has 13 residues. Trimming took off 4 bases at V and 0 bases at J, with 7 bases between the two ends. Germline CDR1 reads SGHKS; CDR2 reads YYEKEE (reference sequence).

The gene calls are TRBV28 and TRBJ1-2, with D perhaps TRBD1 (6 bases). The CDR3 has 15 amino acids. The germline CDR1 and CDR2 sequences are MDHEN and SYDVKM. V lost 3 bases, J lost 7 bases, and 18 bases lay in between. As DNA, the CDR3 is TGTGCCAGCAGTTTGTCCACAGGGAGGTTGGTTGGCTACACCTTC. Translation gives CASSLSTGRLVGYTF.